One and the same sample provided the 12 T cell receptor beta chains below, sequenced in a study of blood T cell repertoires in COVID-19. Generated by immunoSEQ multiplex PCR, the TCRdb table keeps only in-frame clones and is missing some. The sample records fewer than 200,000 clones, about four fifths being singletons. Sequences were obtained from PBMCs or T cells enriched from blood (not recorded which). The receptors shown here come from a man aged 60 to 69 who had recovered from COVID-19.

V and J are TRBV6-4 and TRBJ1-4; a weak D match, TRBD1 (5 bases). This CDR3 has 15 amino acids. V lost 2 bases to trimming and J lost 7 bases, with 14 bases between them. Germline CDR1 reads MRHNA; CDR2 reads SNTAGT. CDR3 residues: CASSDGGLRGEKLFF. As DNA, the CDR3 is TGTGCCAGCAGTGACGGGGGGTTAAGAGGTGAAAAACTGTTTTTT.

The chain carries TRBV24-1 and TRBJ2-3; 7 bases map to TRBD2. The CDR3 length is 17 residues. Germline-derived CDR1 and CDR2 are KGHDR and SFDVKD. With 3 bases clipped from V and 5 bases from J, the junction kept 13 bases outside the gene matches. CDR3 DNA sequence: TGTGCCACCAGTGATCCCCCTGGCGGGAGTATTGGAGATACGCAGTATTTT. As protein: CATSDPPGGSIGDTQYF.

The V gene is TRBV6-6, the J gene TRBJ2-7, with TRBD2 matching 7 bases. Per the germline V gene, CDR1 is MNHNY and CDR2 is SVGAGI (reference sequence). V was clipped by 6 bases and J by 4 bases; unmatched bases: 12. The CDR3 contains 15 residues. The CDR3 here is CASSPVGGSLYEQYF. CDR3 nucleotide sequence: TGTGCCAGCAGCCCTGTCGGCGGGAGTTTGTACGAGCAGTACTTC.

This clone was counted between two and nine times. The V and J genes are TRBV10-3 and TRBJ2-3, with 15 nucleotides matching TRBD2. J gave up 0 bases and V 8 bases, and 6 bases lay outside the gene matches. Germline V CDR1 and CDR2: ENHRY, SYGVKD. The CDR3 runs to 17 residues. CDR3 nucleotide sequence: TGTGCCATCCGGACTAGCGGGGGGGCCCACAGCACAGATACGCAGTATTTT. It is translated as CAIRTSGGAHSTDTQYF.

On this clone itself: The limits of the CDR3 on the DNA are not certain, so only TCRdb's listed CDR3 is given. The rearrangement joins TRBV1 to TRBJ1-5; no check of the table's D call, TRBD1, against the DNA was made. TRBV1 is a recognized pseudogene. Counting both end residues, the CDR3 totals 18 amino acids. CDR3: CTSSQGVGAGAYNQPQHF.

The V gene is TRBV28, the J gene TRBJ1-4; the D gene is possibly TRBD1 (5 bases). The CDR3 totals 15 residues. Germline assignment: CDR1 MDHEN and CDR2 SYDVKM. The germline V and J ends were trimmed by 2 bases and 4 bases, with 11 bases remaining between them. The CDR3 reads CASSLRTGVNEKLFF. The CDR3 coding sequence is TGTGCCAGCAGTTTACGCACAGGCGTTAATGAAAAACTGTTTTTT.

The rearrangement links TRBV19 to TRBJ2-5; TRBD2 agrees at 16 bases. From germline, CDR1 is LNHDA and CDR2 SQIVND (reference sequence). The V segment lost 5 bases and the J segment 5 bases; nucleotides outside the gene matches: 5. CDR3 length equals 16 residues. The CDR3 DNA reads as TGTGCCAGTAGTTCCGGGACTAGCGGGAGGGCGGAGACCCAGTACTTC. Protein: CASSSGTSGRAETQYF.

This chain connects TRBV4-1 to TRBJ1-1, with a tentative D call TRBD1 (6 bases). The CDR3 is 18 amino acids. V shed 0 bases and J shed 3 bases, with 20 bases lying between them. CDR1 is MGHRA, CDR2 YSYEKL, per germline. The CDR3 DNA is TGCGCCAGCAGCCAAGATAAACGGAAGCAGGGGTCGTACACTGAAGCTTTCTTT. It codes for CASSQDKRKQGSYTEAFF.

A word on this clone: At one end the junction does not follow the germline gene, possibly because of a read error. Distinct nucleotide sequences in the sample also encode this CDR3. The chain carries TRBV7-9 and TRBJ2-5; D remains unclear. CDR3 size: 13 residues. Looked up from germline, CDR1 is SEHNR and CDR2 is FQNEAQ (reference sequence). The CDR3 DNA reads as TGCGCCAGCAGCTTCTTTGGCCGAGAGACCCAGTACTTC. Translated, it gives CASSFFGRETQYF.

This clone was seen once. V usage is TRBV7-9 and J usage is TRBJ2-2; perhaps TRBD2 as D (6 bases). Deletions cut 3 bases from V and 1 base from J, with 9 bases between. Germline V gene data show CDR1 as SEHNR and CDR2 as FQNEAQ (reference sequence). The CDR3 has 15 residues. The CDR3 here is CASSFLAVNTGELFF. The CDR3 DNA follows: TGTGCCAGCAGCTTCTTAGCGGTGAACACCGGGGAGCTGTTTTTT.

The chain links TRBV28 to TRBJ2-5, with no clear D. Germline CDR1 is MDHEN and CDR2 is SYDVKM. V was cut by 3 bases and J by 5 bases, with 4 bases left in between. The CDR3 has 11 residues. CDR3 in amino acids: CASSFSETQYF. The DNA of the CDR3 is TGTGCCAGCAGTTTTTCGGAGACCCAGTACTTC. Together with reference TRBV28 and TRBJ2-5, the CDR3 gives the full variable domain: DVKVTQSSRYLVKRTGEKVFLECVQDMDHENMFWYRQDPGLGLRLIYFSYDVKMKEKGDIPEGYSVSREKKERFSLILESASTNQTSMYLCASSFSETQYFGPGTRLLVL.

To note about this clone: Other nucleotide sequences in the sample specify the same CDR3. The V gene is TRBV7-2, the J gene TRBJ2-1; TRBD1 agrees at 9 bases. Germline V gives CDR1 SGHTA, CDR2 FQGNSA. The CDR3 contains 15 residues. J gave up 4 bases and V 1 base, and 2 bases lay outside the gene matches. Here the CDR3 reads CASSLEGQGYNEQFF. In nucleotides, the CDR3 is TGTGCCAGCAGCTTAGAGGGACAGGGTTACAATGAGCAGTTCTTC.